The clone carrying this TCR beta chain was found a few times. The antigen is unknown. The ends were cut back, 5 bases at V and 4 bases at J, with 14 bases in the middle. The CDR3 covers 14 residues. Germline CDR1 SGHTA, CDR2 FQGNSA. Expressed TCRB transcripts were sequenced, since all the RNA that had been isolated was reverse transcribed. This table comes from immunoSEQ multiplex PCR, and its TCRdb copy is limited to in-frame clones, with some not included. The sample has hundreds of thousands of clones; approximately 12% are singletons. This specimen belongs to a study of beta chain features in type 1 diabetes. Study-wide results and limits: Whatever favoring of shorter templates PCR might show would apply equally to patients and controls. TCRB CDR3s from Type 1 diabetes patients were moderately but significantly shorter in all four CD4+ subsets.

The gene calls are TRBV7-2 and TRBJ1-2; D is ambiguous. The sample consisted of naive CD4+ T cells from blood. This receptor was identified in a woman between 18 and 30 years old with type 1 diabetes. CDR3 residues: CASSTSQAGYGYTF. CDR3 nucleotide sequence: TGTGCCAGCAGCACGAGCCAGGCGGGCTATGGCTACACCTTC.